What follows is one T cell receptor (beta chain) and its context. Data came from immunoSEQ multiplex PCR; TCRdb stores just in-frame clones and leaves some out. The sample includes approximately 150,000 clones, 85% to 95% of them seen just once. The sample originates from a study of control samples from healthy donors and cancer patients. The material sequenced was blood. This TCR came from a woman aged 18-30 years in good health.

The CDR3 DNA reads as TGTGCCAGCAGCTCGTGGGGGGACAGGGGGCTTCGGGAGCAGTACTTC. Protein sequence: CASSSWGDRGLREQYF. This chain connects TRBV7-2 to TRBJ2-7, with 12 bases that match TRBD1. Trimming cost V 4 bases and J 7 bases; bases outside gene matches: 11. The germline V gene has CDR1 SGHTA and CDR2 FQGNSA. This CDR3 spans 16 amino acids.